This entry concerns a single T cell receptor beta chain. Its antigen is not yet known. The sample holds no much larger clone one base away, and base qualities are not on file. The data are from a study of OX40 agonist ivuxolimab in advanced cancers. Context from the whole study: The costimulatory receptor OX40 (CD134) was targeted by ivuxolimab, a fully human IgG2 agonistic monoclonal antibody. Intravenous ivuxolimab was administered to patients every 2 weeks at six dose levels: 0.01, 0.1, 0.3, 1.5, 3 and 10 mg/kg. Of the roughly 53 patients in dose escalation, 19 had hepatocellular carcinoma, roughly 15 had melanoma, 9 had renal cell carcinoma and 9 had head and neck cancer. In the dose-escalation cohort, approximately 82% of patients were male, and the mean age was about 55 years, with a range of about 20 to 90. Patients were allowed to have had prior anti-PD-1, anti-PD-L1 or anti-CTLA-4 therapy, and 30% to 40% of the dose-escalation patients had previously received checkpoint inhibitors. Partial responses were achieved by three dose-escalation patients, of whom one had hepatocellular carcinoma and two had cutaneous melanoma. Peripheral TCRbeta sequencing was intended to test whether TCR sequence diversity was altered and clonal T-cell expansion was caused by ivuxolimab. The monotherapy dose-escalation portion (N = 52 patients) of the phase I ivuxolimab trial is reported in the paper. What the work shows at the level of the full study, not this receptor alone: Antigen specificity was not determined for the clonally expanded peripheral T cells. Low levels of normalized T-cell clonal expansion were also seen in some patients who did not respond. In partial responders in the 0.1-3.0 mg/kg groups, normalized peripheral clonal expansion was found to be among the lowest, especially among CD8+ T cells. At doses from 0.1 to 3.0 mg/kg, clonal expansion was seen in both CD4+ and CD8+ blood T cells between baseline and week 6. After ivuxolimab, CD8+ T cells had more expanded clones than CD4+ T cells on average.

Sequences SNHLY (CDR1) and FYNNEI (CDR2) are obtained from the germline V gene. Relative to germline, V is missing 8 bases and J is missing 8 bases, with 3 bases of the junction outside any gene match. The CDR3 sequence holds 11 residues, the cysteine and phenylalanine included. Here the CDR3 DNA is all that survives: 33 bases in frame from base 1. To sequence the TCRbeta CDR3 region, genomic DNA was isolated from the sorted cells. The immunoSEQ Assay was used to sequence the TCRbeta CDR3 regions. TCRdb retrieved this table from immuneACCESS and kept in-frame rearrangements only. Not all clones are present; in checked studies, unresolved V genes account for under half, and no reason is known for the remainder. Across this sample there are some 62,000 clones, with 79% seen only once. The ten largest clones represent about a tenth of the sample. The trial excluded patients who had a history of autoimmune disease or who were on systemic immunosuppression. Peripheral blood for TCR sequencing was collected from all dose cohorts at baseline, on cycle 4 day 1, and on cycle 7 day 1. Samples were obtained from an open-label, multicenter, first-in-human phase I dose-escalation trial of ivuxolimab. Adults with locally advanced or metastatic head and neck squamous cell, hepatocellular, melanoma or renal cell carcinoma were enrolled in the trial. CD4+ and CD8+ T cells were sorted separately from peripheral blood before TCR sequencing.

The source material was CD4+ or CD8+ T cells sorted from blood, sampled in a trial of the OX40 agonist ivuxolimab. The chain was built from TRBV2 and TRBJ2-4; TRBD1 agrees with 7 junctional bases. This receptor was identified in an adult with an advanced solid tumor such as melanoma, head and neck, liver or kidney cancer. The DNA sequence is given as TGTGCCAGCGAGGGGGCGGACATTCAGTACTTC. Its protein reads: CASEGADIQYF. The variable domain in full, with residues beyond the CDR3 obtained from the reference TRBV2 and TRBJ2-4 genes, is EPEVTQTPSHQVTQMGQEVILRCVPISNHLYFYWYRQILGQKVEFLVSFYNNEISEKSEIFDDQFSVERPDGSNFTLKIRSTKLEDSAMYFCASEGADIQYFGAGTRLSVL.